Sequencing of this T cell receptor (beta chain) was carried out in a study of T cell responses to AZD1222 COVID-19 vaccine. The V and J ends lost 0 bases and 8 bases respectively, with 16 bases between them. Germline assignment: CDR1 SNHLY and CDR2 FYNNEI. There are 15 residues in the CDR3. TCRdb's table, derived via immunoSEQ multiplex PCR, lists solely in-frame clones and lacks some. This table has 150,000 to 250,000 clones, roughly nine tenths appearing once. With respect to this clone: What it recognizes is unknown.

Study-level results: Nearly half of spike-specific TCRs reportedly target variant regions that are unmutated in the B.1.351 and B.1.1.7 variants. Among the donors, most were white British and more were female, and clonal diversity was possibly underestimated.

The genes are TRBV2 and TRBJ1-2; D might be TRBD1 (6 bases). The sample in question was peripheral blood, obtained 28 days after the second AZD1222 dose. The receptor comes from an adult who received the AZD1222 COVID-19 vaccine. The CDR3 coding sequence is TGTGCCAGCAGTGAAGCGAAGGGGGGCCCACGAGGCTACACCTTC. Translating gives CASSEAKGGPRGYTF.